Shown below are 18 T cell receptor beta chains from a single sample sequenced in a study of T cell responses to AZD1222 COVID-19 vaccine. Here immunoSEQ multiplex PCR was the method, and the copy in TCRdb shows in-frame clones only, minus some. The sample has roughly 120,000 clones; 92% are singletons. The sequenced sample was peripheral blood, obtained 28 days after the second AZD1222 dose. All receptors derive from an adult who received the AZD1222 COVID-19 vaccine.

For this clone: This CDR3 is also generated by other DNA sequences in the sample. This chain connects TRBV5-1 to TRBJ2-7; tentative D call: TRBD1 (6 bases). CDR1 is SGHRS, CDR2 YFSETQ, per germline. The CDR3 is 13 amino acids. Trimming shortened V by 2 bases and J by 2 bases, and 8 bases separated the two germline ends. The CDR3 region has the DNA TGCGCCAGCAGCTTAACAGGGACCTACGAGCAGTACTTC. As protein: CASSLTGTYEQYF.

The V and J genes are TRBV6-1 and TRBJ1-4; possible D gene TRBD1, 6 bases. Trimming took off 1 base at V and 6 bases at J, with 12 bases between the two ends. CDR3 length equals 15 residues. Germline values: CDR1 MNHNS, CDR2 SASEGT. CDR3 DNA sequence: TGTGCCAGCAGTGAAGGGGGGGCTAGGGATGAAAAACTGTTTTTT. This sequence encodes CASSEGGARDEKLFF.

The chain joins TRBV10-3 to TRBJ2-2; 7 bases align to TRBD1. J gave up 5 bases and V 3 bases, and 6 bases lay outside the gene matches. This CDR3 is 15 amino acids long. Germline loops: CDR1 ENHRY, CDR2 SYGVKD. The CDR3 coding sequence is TGTGCCATCAGTGACGGGACAGAGAGGACCGGGGAGCTGTTTTTT. As protein: CAISDGTERTGELFF.

The chain has TRBV5-5 and TRBJ2-2, with D possibly matching TRBD1 (5 bases). The V gene lost 5 bases and the J gene lost 1 base, with 9 bases spanning the gap. Germline V lookup: CDR1 SGHKS, CDR2 YYEKEE (reference sequence). This CDR3 has 14 amino acids. This CDR3 reads CASRFRVNTGELFF. In nucleotides, the CDR3 is TGTGCCAGCAGATTCAGGGTGAACACCGGGGAGCTGTTTTTT. The full variable domain, its missing parts supplied by reference TRBV5-5 and TRBJ2-2, is DAGVTQSPTHLIKTRGQQVTLRCSPISGHKSVSWYQQVLGQGPQFIFQYYEKEERGRGNFPDRFSARQFPNYSSELNVNALLLGDSALYLCASRFRVNTGELFFGEGSRLTVL.

The rearrangement joins TRBV24-1 to TRBJ2-7, with D perhaps TRBD2 (5 bases). Germline V gene lookup returns CDR1 KGHDR and CDR2 SFDVKD. The V and J ends lost 2 bases and 4 bases respectively, with 8 bases between them. The CDR3 length is 13 residues. The CDR3 nucleotides read TGTGCCACCAGTGATTCCCCGGGGTACGAGCAGTACTTC. Its protein product is CATSDSPGYEQYF.

The chain employs TRBV6-5 and TRBJ2-4, with a possible D match to TRBD1 (6 bases). V lost 2 bases to trimming and J lost 5 bases, with 13 bases between them. This CDR3 spans 15 amino acids. Looked up from germline, CDR1 is MNHEY and CDR2 is SVGAGI. CDR3 residues: CASSYRGQPQNIQYF. As DNA, the CDR3 is TGTGCCAGCAGTTACCGAGGACAGCCACAAAACATTCAGTACTTC.

J is TRBJ2-5 and V is TRBV14; possibly TRBD1 for D (5 bases). Germline CDR1 is SGHDN and CDR2 is FVKESK. The V gene lost 4 bases and the J gene lost 5 bases, with 20 bases spanning the gap. The CDR3 runs to 16 residues. The CDR3: CASSPPGSPRSETQYF. Here the CDR3 DNA reads TGTGCCAGCAGCCCGCCAGGGTCCCCTCGTTCCGAGACCCAGTACTTC.

The chain combines TRBV30 with TRBJ2-5, with D perhaps TRBD1 (5 bases). V was pared by 3 bases and J by 5 bases, with 16 bases between. Germline loops: CDR1 GTSNPN, CDR2 SVGIG (reference sequence). The CDR3 loop spans 14 amino acids. The chain's CDR3 is CAWSRTFIGETQYF. As DNA, the CDR3 is TGTGCCTGGAGCCGGACATTTATCGGGGAGACCCAGTACTTC.

The rearrangement links TRBV7-2 to TRBJ1-1; 8 bases map to TRBD1. CDR1 SGHTA and CDR2 FQGNSA come from the germline V gene. The CDR3 has 14 residues. V shed 5 bases and J 1 base; nucleotides not matched to a gene: 3. DNA of the CDR3: TGTGCCAGCAGCAATCAGGGGGCGAACACTGAAGCTTTCTTT. Its translation is CASSNQGANTEAFF.

The rearrangement joins TRBV5-1 to TRBJ2-5; D is unclear. The CDR3 length is 13 residues. Germline V CDR1 and CDR2: SGHRS, YFSETQ. Trimming took off 0 bases at V and 5 bases at J, with 8 bases between the two ends. The DNA of the CDR3 is TGCGCCAGCAGCTTGGGACAAAGGGAGACCCAGTACTTC. Translated: CASSLGQRETQYF.

This chain connects TRBV28 to TRBJ2-5; tentative D call: TRBD2 (5 bases). The germline gives CDR1 MDHEN, CDR2 SYDVKM. V lost 6 bases and J lost 3, with 17 bases in between. The CDR3 consists of 15 residues. The CDR3 region has the DNA TGTGCCAGCAGGCGGACTGGACGGCAGGAAGAGACCCAGTACTTC. It translates to CASRRTGRQEETQYF.

The CDR3 DNA is TGTGCCAGTAGTATAACTAGCGGGTACAATGAGCAGTTCTTC. The encoded protein is CASSITSGYNEQFF. The V call is TRBV19, the J call TRBJ2-1, with TRBD2 matching over 9 bases. This CDR3 is built from 14 residues. Germline V gives CDR1 LNHDA, CDR2 SQIVND (reference sequence). J was trimmed by 4 bases and V by 2 bases; bases with no gene match: 0.

The rearrangement joins TRBV14 to TRBJ2-3; D gene unclear. The CDR3 runs to 15 residues. Per germline, CDR1 SGHDN and CDR2 FVKESK. V lost 5 bases and J lost 1, with 13 bases in between. The CDR3 spells CASSNPGWGTDTQYF. CDR3 bases: TGTGCCAGCAGCAATCCGGGTTGGGGCACAGATACGCAGTATTTT.

The chain combines TRBV6-6 with TRBJ1-2; D perhaps matches TRBD1 (6 bases). Germline CDR1 MNHNY, CDR2 SVGAGI (reference sequence). The CDR3 spans 13 residues. V was trimmed by 5 bases and J by 8 bases, leaving 15 bases between them. Here the CDR3 DNA reads TGTGCCAGCAGTGGGACGGGGGCTGGGGGCTACACCTTC. Translation gives CASSGTGAGGYTF.

Here the CDR3 reads CATSEPDGDNQPQHF. In DNA, the CDR3 is TGTGCCACCAGTGAACCCGACGGGGACAATCAGCCCCAGCATTTT. The chain combines TRBV24-1 with TRBJ1-5; D gene uncertain. Germline-derived CDR1 and CDR2 are KGHDR and SFDVKD. V lost 4 bases and J lost 3, with 12 bases in between. The CDR3 is 15 amino acids.

The rearrangement joins TRBV4-3 to TRBJ2-1; no clear D gene. This CDR3 is 17 amino acids long. The germline V gene encodes CDR1 LGHNA and CDR2 YSLEER. Deletions cut 0 bases from V and 0 bases from J, with 12 bases between. CDR3 in amino acids: CASSQEATPSSYNEQFF. CDR3 nucleotide sequence: TGCGCCAGCAGCCAAGAAGCGACCCCGAGCTCCTACAATGAGCAGTTCTTC.

This clone was seen only a few times. The V gene is TRBV6-5, the J gene TRBJ2-7; possibly TRBD1 or TRBD2 for D (5 bases each). Per germline, CDR1 MNHEY and CDR2 SVGAGI. The CDR3 length is 11 residues. The V end was cut by 6 bases, the J end by 11 bases, with 14 bases between. The CDR3 nucleotides are TGTGCCAGCAGGACCGGGACGCGGGAGTACTTC. It codes for CASRTGTREYF.

This chain joins TRBV5-5 and TRBJ1-1; TRBD1 aligns across 7 bases. V dropped 1 base and J dropped 3; count of bases not matched to a gene: 9. The CDR3 contains 16 residues. The V gene's germline CDR1 is SGHKS and CDR2 YYEKEE (reference sequence). The CDR3 here is CASSLTGDISDTEAFF. CDR3 bases: TGTGCCAGCAGCTTGACAGGGGATATTTCGGACACTGAAGCTTTCTTT.